What follows is one TCR beta chain and its context. Some clones are missing from TCRdb's copy, which holds only in-frame ones; the method was immunoSEQ multiplex PCR. The sample consists of about 400,000 clones, 70% to 90% of them appearing once. The sample comes from a study of blood T cell repertoires in COVID-19. About the study: Sites across the United States, Italy and Spain contributed samples from acute and convalescent COVID-19.

Germline values: CDR1 DFQATT, CDR2 SNEGSKA (reference sequence). The CDR3 runs to 11 residues. Trimming cost V 6 bases and J 4 bases, with 10 bases left between them. Adults between roughly 18 and 95 years of age took part from about two dozen US areas. This chain uses TRBV20-1 with TRBJ2-7; D is uncertain. The sequence derives from a woman between 40 and 50 years old with acute COVID-19. The source material was PBMCs or T cells enriched from blood (not recorded which). The CDR3 sequence: CSALQLYEQYF. The CDR3 nucleotides read TGCAGTGCCCTCCAACTTTACGAGCAGTACTTC.